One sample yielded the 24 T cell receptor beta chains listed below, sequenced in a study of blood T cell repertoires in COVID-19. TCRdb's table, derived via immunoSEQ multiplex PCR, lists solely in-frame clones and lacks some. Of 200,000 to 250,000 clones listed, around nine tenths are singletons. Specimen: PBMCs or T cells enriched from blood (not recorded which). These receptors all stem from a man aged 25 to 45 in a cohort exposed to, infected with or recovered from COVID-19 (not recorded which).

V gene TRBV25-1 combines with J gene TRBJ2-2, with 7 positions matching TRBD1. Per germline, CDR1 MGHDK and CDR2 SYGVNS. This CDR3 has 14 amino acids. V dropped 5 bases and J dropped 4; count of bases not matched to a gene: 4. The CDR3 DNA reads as TGTGCCAGCAGTCTAACAGGGGTCACCGGGGAGCTGTTTTTT. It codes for CASSLTGVTGELFF.

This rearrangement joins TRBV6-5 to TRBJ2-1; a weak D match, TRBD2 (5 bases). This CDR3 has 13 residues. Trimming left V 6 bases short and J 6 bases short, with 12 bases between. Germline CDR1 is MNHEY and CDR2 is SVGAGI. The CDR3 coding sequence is TGTGCCAGCAGGAGGGCGGTCGGCAATGAGCAGTTCTTC. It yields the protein CASRRAVGNEQFF.

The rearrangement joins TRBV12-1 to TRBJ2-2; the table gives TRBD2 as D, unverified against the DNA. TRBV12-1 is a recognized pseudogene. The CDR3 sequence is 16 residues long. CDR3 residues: CASSTLGKGRTGELFF. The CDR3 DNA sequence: TGTGCCAGCAGCACTCTAGGTAAAGGTCGGACCGGGGAGCTGTTTTTT.

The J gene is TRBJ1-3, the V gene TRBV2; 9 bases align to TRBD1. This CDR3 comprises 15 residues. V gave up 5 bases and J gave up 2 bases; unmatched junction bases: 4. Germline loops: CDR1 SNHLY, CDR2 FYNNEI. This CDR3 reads CASSRDRVAGNTIYF. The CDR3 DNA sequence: TGTGCCAGCAGTCGGGACAGGGTAGCTGGAAACACCATATATTTT. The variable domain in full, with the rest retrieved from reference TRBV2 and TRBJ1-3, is EPEVTQTPSHQVTQMGQEVILRCVPISNHLYFYWYRQILGQKVEFLVSFYNNEISEKSEIFDDQFSVERPDGSNFTLKIRSTKLEDSAMYFCASSRDRVAGNTIYFGEGSWLTVV.

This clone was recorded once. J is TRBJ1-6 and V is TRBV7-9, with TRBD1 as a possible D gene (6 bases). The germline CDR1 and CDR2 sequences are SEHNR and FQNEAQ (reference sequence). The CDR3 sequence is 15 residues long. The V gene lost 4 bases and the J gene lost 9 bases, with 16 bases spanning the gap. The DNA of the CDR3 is TGTGCCAGCAGCTCAACGACAGGCCCCGCTTCACCCCTCCACTTT. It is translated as CASSSTTGPASPLHF.

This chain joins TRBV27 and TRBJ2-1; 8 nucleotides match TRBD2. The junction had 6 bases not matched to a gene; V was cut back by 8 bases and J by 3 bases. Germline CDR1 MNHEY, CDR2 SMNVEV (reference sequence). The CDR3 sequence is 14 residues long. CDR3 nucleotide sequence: TGTGCCAGCCGTCTTAGCGGGGTCTACAATGAGCAGTTCTTC. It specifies CASRLSGVYNEQFF.

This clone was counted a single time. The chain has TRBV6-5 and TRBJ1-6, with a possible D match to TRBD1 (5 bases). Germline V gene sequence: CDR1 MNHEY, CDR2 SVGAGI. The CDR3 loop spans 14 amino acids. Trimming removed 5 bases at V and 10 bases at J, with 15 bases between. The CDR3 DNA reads TGTGCCAGCAGTCCCCAGGGTTTAGGGTCACCCCTCCACTTT. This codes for CASSPQGLGSPLHF.

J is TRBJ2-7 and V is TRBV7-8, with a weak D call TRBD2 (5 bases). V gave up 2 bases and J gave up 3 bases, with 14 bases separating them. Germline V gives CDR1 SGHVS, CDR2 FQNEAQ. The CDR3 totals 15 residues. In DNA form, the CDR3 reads TGTGCCAGCAGCTTAAATGAGGGAATCGGCTACGAGCAGTACTTC. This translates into CASSLNEGIGYEQYF.

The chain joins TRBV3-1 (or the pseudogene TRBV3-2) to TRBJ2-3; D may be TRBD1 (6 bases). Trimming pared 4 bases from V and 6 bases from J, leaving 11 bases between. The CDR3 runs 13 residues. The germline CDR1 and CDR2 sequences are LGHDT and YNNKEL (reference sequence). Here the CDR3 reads CASSPTQGDTQYF. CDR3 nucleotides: TGTGCCAGCAGCCCCACCCAGGGGGATACGCAGTATTTT.

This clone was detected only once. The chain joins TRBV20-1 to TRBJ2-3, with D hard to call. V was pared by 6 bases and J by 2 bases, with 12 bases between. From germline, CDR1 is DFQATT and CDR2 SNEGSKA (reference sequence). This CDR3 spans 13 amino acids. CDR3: CSASDRNTDTQYF. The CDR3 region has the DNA TGCAGTGCCAGTGATAGAAACACAGATACGCAGTATTTT.

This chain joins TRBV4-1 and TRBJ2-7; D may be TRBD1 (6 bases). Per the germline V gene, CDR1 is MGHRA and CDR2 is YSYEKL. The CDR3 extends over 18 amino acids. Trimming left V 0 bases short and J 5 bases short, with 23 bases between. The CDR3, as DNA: TGCGCCAGCAGCCAAGAAAGACCCCCTATGGGGGCGCATGACGAGCAGTACTTC. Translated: CASSQERPPMGAHDEQYF.

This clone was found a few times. The chain's CDR3 is CATSDSSGNTIYF. For the CDR3, the DNA is TGTGCCACCAGTGACAGCTCTGGAAACACCATATATTTT. The chain couples TRBV24-1 to TRBJ1-3; D remains unclear. The germline V and J ends were trimmed by 4 bases and 0 bases, with 3 bases remaining between them. Germline V gene data show CDR1 as KGHDR and CDR2 as SFDVKD. There are 13 residues in the CDR3.

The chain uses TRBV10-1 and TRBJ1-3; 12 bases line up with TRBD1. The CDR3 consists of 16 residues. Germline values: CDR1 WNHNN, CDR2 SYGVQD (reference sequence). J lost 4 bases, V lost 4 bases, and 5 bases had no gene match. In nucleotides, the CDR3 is TGCGCCAGCAGTGGAGGGACAGGGGGCTACGGAAACACCATATATTTT. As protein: CASSGGTGGYGNTIYF.

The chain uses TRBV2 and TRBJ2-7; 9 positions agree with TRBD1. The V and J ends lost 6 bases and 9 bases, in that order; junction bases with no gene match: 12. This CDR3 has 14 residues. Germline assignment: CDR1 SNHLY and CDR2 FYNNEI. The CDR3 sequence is CASRDRGSPFGQYF. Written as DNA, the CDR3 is TGTGCCAGCAGGGACAGGGGTTCCCCGTTCGGGCAGTACTTC.

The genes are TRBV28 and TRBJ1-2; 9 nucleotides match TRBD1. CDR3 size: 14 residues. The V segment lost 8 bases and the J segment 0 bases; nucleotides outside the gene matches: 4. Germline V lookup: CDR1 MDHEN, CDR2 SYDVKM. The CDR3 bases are TGTGCCAGCCGACAGGGGGTCCCTAACTATGGCTACACCTTC. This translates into CASRQGVPNYGYTF.

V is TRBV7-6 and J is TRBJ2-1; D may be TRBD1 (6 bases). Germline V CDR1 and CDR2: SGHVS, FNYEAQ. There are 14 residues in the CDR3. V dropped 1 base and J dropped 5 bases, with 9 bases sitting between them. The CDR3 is CASSLGDNHNEQFF. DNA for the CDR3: TGTGCCAGCAGCTTAGGGGACAATCACAATGAGCAGTTCTTC.

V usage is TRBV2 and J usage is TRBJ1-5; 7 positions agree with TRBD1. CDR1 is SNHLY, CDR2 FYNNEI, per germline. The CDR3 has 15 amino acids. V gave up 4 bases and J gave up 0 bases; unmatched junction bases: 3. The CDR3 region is CASSVTGDSNQPQHF. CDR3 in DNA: TGTGCCAGCAGTGTTACAGGGGATAGCAATCAGCCCCAGCATTTT.

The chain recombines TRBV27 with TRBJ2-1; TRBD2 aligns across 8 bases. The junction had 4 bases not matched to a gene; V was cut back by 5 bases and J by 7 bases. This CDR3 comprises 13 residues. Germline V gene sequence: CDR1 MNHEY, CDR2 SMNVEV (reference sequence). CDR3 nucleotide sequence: TGTGCCAGCAGTATAATAGCGGGGAATGAGCAGTTCTTC. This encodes CASSIIAGNEQFF.

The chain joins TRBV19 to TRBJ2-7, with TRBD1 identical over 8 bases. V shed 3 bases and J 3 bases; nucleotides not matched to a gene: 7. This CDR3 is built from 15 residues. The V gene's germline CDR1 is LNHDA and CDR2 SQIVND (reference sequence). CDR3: CASSMVGTGYYEQYF. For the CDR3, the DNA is TGTGCCAGTAGTATGGTCGGGACAGGATACTACGAGCAGTACTTC. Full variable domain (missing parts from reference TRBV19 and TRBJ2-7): DGGITQSPKYLFRKEGQNVTLSCEQNLNHDAMYWYRQDPGQGLRLIYYSQIVNDFQKGDIAEGYSVSREKKESFPLTVTSAQKNPTAFYLCASSMVGTGYYEQYFGPGTRLTVT.

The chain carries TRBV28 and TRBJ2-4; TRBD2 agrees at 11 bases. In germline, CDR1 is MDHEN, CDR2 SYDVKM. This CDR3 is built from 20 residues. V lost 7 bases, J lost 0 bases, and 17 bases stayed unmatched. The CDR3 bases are TGTGCCAGCACCCCCATCCGCCTTAGCGGGAGGGGAGAAGCCAAAAACATTCAGTACTTC. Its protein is CASTPIRLSGRGEAKNIQYF.

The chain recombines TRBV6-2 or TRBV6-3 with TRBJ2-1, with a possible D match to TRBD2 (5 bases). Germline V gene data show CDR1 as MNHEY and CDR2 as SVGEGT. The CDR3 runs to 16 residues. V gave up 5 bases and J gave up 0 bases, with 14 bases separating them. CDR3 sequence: CASSRAGRSSYNEQFF. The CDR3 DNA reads TGTGCCAGCAGTCGGGCGGGCCGGTCCTCCTACAATGAGCAGTTCTTC.

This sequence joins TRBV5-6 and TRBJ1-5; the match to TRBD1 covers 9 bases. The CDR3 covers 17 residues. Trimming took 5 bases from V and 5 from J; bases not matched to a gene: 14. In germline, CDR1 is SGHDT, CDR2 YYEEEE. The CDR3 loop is CASSHKPGTGSDQPQHF. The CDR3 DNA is TGTGCCAGCAGTCATAAACCCGGGACAGGGTCTGATCAGCCCCAGCATTTT.

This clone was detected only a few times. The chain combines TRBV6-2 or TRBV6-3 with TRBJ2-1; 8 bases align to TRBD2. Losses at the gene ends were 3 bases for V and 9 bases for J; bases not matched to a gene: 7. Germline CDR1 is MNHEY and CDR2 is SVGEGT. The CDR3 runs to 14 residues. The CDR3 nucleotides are TGTGCCAGCAGTTATGGACGGGAGGGCGGTGAGCAGTTCTTC. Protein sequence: CASSYGREGGEQFF.

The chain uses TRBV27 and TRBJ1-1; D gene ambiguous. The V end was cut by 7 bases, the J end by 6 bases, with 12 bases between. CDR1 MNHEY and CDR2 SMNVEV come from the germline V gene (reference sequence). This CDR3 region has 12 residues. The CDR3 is CASKSGEPEAFF. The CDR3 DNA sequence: TGTGCCAGCAAGTCCGGGGAACCTGAAGCTTTCTTT.